This T cell receptor beta chain was retrieved from a study of T cells in Graves' hyperthyroidism and ophthalmopathy. Study-wide findings and caveats: The authors' 13 V-J model separated ophthalmopathy from stable hyperthyroidism. Model-based prediction identified ophthalmopathy a median roughly 5.9 months prior to its onset.

The CDR3 regions of TCR beta were amplified from RNA transcripts. Using the HTBI primer set, a first-round RT-PCR was run on the TCR CDR3. Each CDR3 protein gets one entry after TCRdb re-called the multiplex PCR reads with MiXCR. The sample holds 480,000 or so distinct CDR3 sequences; around 50% are singletons and the top ten take about two fifths. J was trimmed by 1 base and V by 0 bases; bases with no gene match: 0. Germline CDR1 is MNHEY and CDR2 is SVGEGT. This CDR3 has 15 amino acids. In its sample, this clonotype was seen a few times. The antigen is unknown. Uncontrolled infections, other autoimmune diseases, pregnancy or lactation led to exclusion of patients.

The sequenced material came from peripheral blood or thyroid tissue (not recorded which). The sequence was collected from an adult woman with Graves' disease, either hyperthyroidism or ophthalmopathy (not recorded which). The chain has TRBV6-2 or TRBV6-3 and TRBJ1-1; 9 bases are shared with TRBD1. Written as DNA, the CDR3 is TGTGCCAGCAGTTACTCGGGACAGGGGAACACTGAAGCTTTCTTT. It specifies CASSYSGQGNTEAFF.